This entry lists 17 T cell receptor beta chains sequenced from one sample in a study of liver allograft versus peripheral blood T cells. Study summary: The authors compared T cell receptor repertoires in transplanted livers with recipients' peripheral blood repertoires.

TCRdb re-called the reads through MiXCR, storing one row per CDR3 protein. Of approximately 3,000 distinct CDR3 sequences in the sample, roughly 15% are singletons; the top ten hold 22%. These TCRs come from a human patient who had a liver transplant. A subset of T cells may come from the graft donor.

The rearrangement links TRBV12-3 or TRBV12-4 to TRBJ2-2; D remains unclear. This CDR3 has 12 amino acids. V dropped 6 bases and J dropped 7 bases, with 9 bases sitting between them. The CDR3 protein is CASSCVGGELFF. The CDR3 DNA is TGTGCCAGCAGCTGTGTTGGCGGGGAGCTGTTTTTT.

For the CDR3, the DNA is TGCGCCAGCAGCCAAGATGAGGTTTACAATGAGCAGTTCTTC. Its protein product is CASSQDEVYNEQFF. The rearrangement joins TRBV4-1 to TRBJ2-1; D remains ambiguous. Trimming left V 0 bases short and J 4 bases short, with 7 bases between. The CDR3 sequence is 14 residues long. Germline values: CDR1 MGHRA, CDR2 YSYEKL.

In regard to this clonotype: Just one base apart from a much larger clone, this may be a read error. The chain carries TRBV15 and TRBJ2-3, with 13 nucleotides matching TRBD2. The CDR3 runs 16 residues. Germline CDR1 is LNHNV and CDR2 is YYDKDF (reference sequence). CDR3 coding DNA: TGTACCACCAGCAGGAGGACTAGCGGGAGTACAGATACGCAGTATTTT. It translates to CTTSRRTSGSTDTQYF.

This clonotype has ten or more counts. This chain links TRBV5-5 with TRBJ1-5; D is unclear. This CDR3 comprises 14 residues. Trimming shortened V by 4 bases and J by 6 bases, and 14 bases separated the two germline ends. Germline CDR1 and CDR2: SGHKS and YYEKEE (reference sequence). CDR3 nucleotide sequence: TGTGCCAGCAGCCCCAGAGACGGCAGTCAGCCCCAGCATTTT. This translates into CASSPRDGSQPQHF.

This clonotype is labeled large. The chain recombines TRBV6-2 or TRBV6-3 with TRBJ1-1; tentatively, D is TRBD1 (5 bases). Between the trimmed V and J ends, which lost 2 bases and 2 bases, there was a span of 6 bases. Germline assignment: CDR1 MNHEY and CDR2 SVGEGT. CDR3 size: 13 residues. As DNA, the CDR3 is TGTGCCAGCAGTTACCGGGACAACACTGAAGCTTTCTTT. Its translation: CASSYRDNTEAFF.

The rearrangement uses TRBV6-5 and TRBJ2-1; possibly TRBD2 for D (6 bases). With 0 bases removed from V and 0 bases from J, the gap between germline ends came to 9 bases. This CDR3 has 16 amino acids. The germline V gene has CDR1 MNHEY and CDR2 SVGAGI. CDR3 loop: CASSYSGGDSYNEQFF. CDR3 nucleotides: TGTGCCAGCAGTTACTCCGGCGGGGACTCCTACAATGAGCAGTTCTTC.

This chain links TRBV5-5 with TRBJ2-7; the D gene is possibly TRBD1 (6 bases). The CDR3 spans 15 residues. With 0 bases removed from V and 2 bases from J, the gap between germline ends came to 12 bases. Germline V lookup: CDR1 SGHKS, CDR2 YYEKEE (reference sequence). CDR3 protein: CASSLARGGTYEQYF. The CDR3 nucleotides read TGTGCCAGCAGCTTGGCCAGGGGTGGCACCTACGAGCAGTACTTC.

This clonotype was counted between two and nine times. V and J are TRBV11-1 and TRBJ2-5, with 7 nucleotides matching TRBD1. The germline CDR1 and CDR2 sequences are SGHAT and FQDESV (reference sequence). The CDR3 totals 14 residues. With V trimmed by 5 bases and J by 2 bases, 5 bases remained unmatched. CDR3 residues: CASSQTGSQETQYF. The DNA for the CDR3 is TGTGCCAGCAGCCAGACAGGGTCTCAAGAGACCCAGTACTTC.

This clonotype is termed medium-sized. CDR3 residues: CASSMSQNTEAFF. The CDR3 DNA sequence: TGTGCCAGTAGTATGTCACAAAACACTGAAGCTTTCTTT. J is TRBJ1-1 and V is TRBV19; D remains ambiguous. The CDR3 loop spans 13 amino acids. Trimming shortened V by 3 bases and J by 2 bases, and 7 bases separated the two germline ends. The germline CDR1 and CDR2 sequences are LNHDA and SQIVND (reference sequence).

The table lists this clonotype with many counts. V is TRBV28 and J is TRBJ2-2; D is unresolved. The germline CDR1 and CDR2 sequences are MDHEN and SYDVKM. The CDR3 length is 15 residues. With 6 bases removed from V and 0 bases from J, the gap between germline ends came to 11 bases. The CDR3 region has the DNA TGTGCCAGCAGCCTTCGGCCGACGAACACCGGGGAGCTGTTTTTT. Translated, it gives CASSLRPTNTGELFF.

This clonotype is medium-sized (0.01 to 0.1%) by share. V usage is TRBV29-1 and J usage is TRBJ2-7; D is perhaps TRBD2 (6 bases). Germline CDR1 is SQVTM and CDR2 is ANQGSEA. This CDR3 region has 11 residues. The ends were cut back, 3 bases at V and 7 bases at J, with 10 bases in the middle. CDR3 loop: CSVEEGLEQYF. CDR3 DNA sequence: TGCAGCGTTGAGGAGGGGTTGGAGCAGTACTTC.

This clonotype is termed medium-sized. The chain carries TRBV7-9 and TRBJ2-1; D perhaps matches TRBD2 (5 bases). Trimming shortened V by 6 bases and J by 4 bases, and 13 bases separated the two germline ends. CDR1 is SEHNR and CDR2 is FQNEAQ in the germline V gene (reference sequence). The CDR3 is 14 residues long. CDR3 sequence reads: CASRPKSGYNEQFF. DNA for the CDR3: TGTGCCAGCAGACCAAAGAGCGGATACAATGAGCAGTTCTTC.

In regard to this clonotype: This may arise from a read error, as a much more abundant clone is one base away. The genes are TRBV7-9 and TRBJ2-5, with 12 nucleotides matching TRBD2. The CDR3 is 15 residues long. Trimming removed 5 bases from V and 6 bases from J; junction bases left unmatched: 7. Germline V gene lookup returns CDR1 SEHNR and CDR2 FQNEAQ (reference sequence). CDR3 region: CASSRLTSGSKTQYF. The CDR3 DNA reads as TGTGCCAGCAGCCGACTGACTAGCGGGAGCAAGACCCAGTACTTC.

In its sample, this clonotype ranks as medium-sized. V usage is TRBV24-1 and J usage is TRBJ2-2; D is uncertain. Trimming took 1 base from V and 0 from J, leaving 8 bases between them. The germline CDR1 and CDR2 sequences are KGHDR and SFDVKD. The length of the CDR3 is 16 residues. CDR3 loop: CATSDFLSSNTGELFF. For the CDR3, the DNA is TGTGCCACCAGTGATTTTCTGAGTTCGAACACCGGGGAGCTGTTTTTT.

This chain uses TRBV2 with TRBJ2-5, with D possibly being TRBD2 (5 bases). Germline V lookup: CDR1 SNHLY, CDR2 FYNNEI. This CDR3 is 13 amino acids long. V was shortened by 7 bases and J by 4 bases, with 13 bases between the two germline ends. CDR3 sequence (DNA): TGTGCCAGCAATGAGGGCTCAACAGAGACCCAGTACTTC. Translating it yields CASNEGSTETQYF. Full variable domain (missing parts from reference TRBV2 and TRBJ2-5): EPEVTQTPSHQVTQMGQEVILRCVPISNHLYFYWYRQILGQKVEFLVSFYNNEISEKSEIFDDQFSVERPDGSNFTLKIRSTKLEDSAMYFCASNEGSTETQYFGPGTRLLVL.

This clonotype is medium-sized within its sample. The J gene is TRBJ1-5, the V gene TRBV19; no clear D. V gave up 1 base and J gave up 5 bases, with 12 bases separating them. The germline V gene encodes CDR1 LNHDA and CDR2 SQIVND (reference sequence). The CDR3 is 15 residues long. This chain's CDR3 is CASSIGPTGYQPQHF. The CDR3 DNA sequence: TGTGCCAGTAGTATAGGACCGACCGGCTATCAGCCCCAGCATTTT.

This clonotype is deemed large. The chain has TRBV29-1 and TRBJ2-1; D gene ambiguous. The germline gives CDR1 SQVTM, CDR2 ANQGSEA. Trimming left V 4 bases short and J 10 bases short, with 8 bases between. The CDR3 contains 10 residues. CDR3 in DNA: TGCAGCGTTGGCAGAGGCGAGCAGTTCTTC. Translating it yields CSVGRGEQFF.